A single sample gave rise to the 27 T cell receptor beta chains below, sequenced in a study of blood T cell repertoires in COVID-19. TCRdb's table, derived via immunoSEQ multiplex PCR, lists solely in-frame clones and lacks some. The sample lists approximately 300,000 clones, over 85% occurring once. The sample taken for sequencing was PBMCs or T cells enriched from blood (not recorded which). The origin of the receptors is a man between 60 and 75 years old who had recovered from COVID-19.

The chain carries TRBV9 and TRBJ1-5; D call uncertain. Germline CDR1 is SGDLS and CDR2 is YYNGEE. The CDR3 runs to 13 residues. Trimming cost V 4 bases and J 3 bases, with 8 bases left between them. The CDR3 region has the DNA TGTGCCAGCAGCCGGGTTCTCAATCAGCCCCAGCATTTT. Encoded protein: CASSRVLNQPQHF.

J is TRBJ2-3 and V is TRBV7-6; 9 bases are shared with TRBD2. Germline CDR1 reads SGHVS; CDR2 reads FNYEAQ. V was clipped by 2 bases and J by 3 bases; unmatched bases: 12. CDR3 length: 18 amino acids. The CDR3 loop reads CASSLLLGSSGITDTQYF. The CDR3 bases are TGTGCCAGCAGCTTACTCTTAGGGTCTAGCGGGATTACAGATACGCAGTATTTT.

The rearrangement links TRBV5-4 to TRBJ2-2, with D unclear. Germline V gives CDR1 SGHNT, CDR2 YYREEE (reference sequence). The CDR3 extends over 14 amino acids. Trimming stripped 2 bases from V and 1 base from J, with 6 bases between. The CDR3 bases are TGTGCCAGCAGCTTTTTTAAGAACACCGGGGAGCTGTTTTTT. Its translation is CASSFFKNTGELFF. The whole variable domain, filled in from reference TRBV5-4 and TRBJ2-2, reads ETGVTQSPTHLIKTRGQQVTLRCSSQSGHNTVSWYQQALGQGPQFIFQYYREEENGRGNFPPRFSGLQFPNYSSELNVNALELDDSALYLCASSFFKNTGELFFGEGSRLTVL.

The chain has TRBV6-2 or TRBV6-3 and TRBJ1-5; TRBD1 matches at 7 bases. CDR1 and CDR2 (germline): MNHEY, SVGEGT. The CDR3 extends over 16 amino acids. V was clipped by 2 bases and J by 0 bases; unmatched bases: 4. The CDR3, as DNA: TGTGCCAGCAGTTACCCAGGGGGGCTTAGCAATCAGCCCCAGCATTTT. Protein product: CASSYPGGLSNQPQHF.

The rearrangement joins TRBV11-3 to TRBJ2-7; 7 bases align to TRBD2. From germline, CDR1 is SGHNT and CDR2 YENEEA. V lost 3 bases and J lost 4; bases outside the gene matches: 6. This CDR3 spans 14 amino acids. CDR3 DNA sequence: TGTGCCAGCAGCTTGGGCGGGAGAATGTACGAGCAGTACTTC. This encodes CASSLGGRMYEQYF.

This sequence joins TRBV6-6 and TRBJ1-6, with 9 bases that match TRBD1. The ends lost 6 bases at V and 7 bases at J; junction bases unmatched: 4. The CDR3 contains 14 residues. Germline CDR1 reads MNHNY; CDR2 reads SVGAGI (reference sequence). The CDR3: CASRRTGENSPLHF. CDR3 nucleotide sequence: TGTGCCAGCAGACGGACAGGGGAAAATTCACCCCTCCACTTT.

This clone was counted only a few times. This chain joins TRBV6-5 and TRBJ1-2, with 9 bases that match TRBD1. CDR3 length: 15 amino acids. The V segment lost 6 bases and the J segment 5 bases; nucleotides outside the gene matches: 10. Germline V CDR1 and CDR2: MNHEY, SVGAGI. The CDR3 loop is CASSPGQGVPYGYTF. The DNA for the CDR3 is TGTGCCAGCAGCCCGGGACAGGGCGTACCGTATGGCTACACCTTC.

The chain uses TRBV5-5 and TRBJ2-7; D unresolved. The germline CDR1 and CDR2 sequences are SGHKS and YYEKEE (reference sequence). V lost 4 bases and J lost 4, with 9 bases in between. The CDR3 is 12 residues long. The CDR3 protein is CASSPTLYEQYF. DNA for the CDR3: TGTGCCAGCAGCCCCACTTTATACGAGCAGTACTTC.

The chain links TRBV10-3 to TRBJ1-2; weak D call: TRBD1 (6 bases). V lost 6 bases and J 0 bases, leaving 11 bases between the germline ends. This CDR3 spans 14 amino acids. CDR1 is ENHRY and CDR2 is SYGVKD in the germline V gene. CDR3 region: CAISKTGANYGYTF. For the CDR3, the DNA is TGTGCCATCAGCAAGACAGGTGCTAACTATGGCTACACCTTC.

The chain has TRBV11-2 and TRBJ1-1; a possible D gene is TRBD1 (5 bases). The CDR3 runs to 14 residues. Germline loops: CDR1 SGHAT, CDR2 FQNNGV. Between the trimmed V and J ends, which lost 0 bases and 6 bases, there was a span of 11 bases. The CDR3 loop reads CASSLEGTGAEAFF. The DNA for the CDR3 is TGTGCCAGCAGCTTAGAAGGGACGGGGGCTGAAGCTTTCTTT.

The chain is built from TRBV6-5 and TRBJ1-2, with D perhaps TRBD1 (5 bases). The CDR3 sequence is 13 residues long. V was cut by 3 bases and J by 5 bases, with 10 bases left in between. CDR1 and CDR2 from the germline V gene are MNHEY and SVGAGI. CDR3 in amino acids: CASSYGAEYGYTF. CDR3 in DNA: TGTGCCAGCAGTTATGGGGCAGAATATGGCTACACCTTC.

The rearrangement uses TRBV7-2 and TRBJ1-6, with D unresolved. V shed 6 bases and J shed 14 bases, with 8 bases lying between them. This CDR3 region has 10 residues. Germline loops: CDR1 SGHTA, CDR2 FQGNSA. The CDR3 region is CASSGLSLHF. As DNA, the CDR3 is TGTGCCAGCAGTGGCCTTTCCCTCCACTTT.

The chain is built from TRBV5-4 and TRBJ1-1; 10 nucleotides line up with TRBD1. Germline CDR1 SGHNT, CDR2 YYREEE (reference sequence). CDR3 length: 16 residues. The J segment lost 0 bases and the V segment lost 4 bases, leaving 6 bases of the junction unmatched. CDR3 nucleotide sequence: TGTGCCAGCAGCACCGACAGGGGGCGGATGAACACTGAAGCTTTCTTT. It codes for CASSTDRGRMNTEAFF.

The CDR3 protein is CASTSTGRPTEAFF. CDR3 DNA: TGTGCCAGCACATCGACAGGGAGACCCACTGAAGCTTTCTTT. The chain is built from TRBV5-5 and TRBJ1-1; TRBD1 matches 7 bases. This CDR3 is 14 amino acids long. Trimming removed 6 bases from V and 4 bases from J; junction bases left unmatched: 9. Germline V lookup: CDR1 SGHKS, CDR2 YYEKEE (reference sequence).

The chain recombines TRBV6-5 with TRBJ2-7; D not certain. The V end was cut by 4 bases, the J end by 2 bases, with 6 bases between. This CDR3 comprises 12 residues. Germline-derived CDR1 and CDR2 are MNHEY and SVGAGI. Here the CDR3 reads CASSSRTYEQYF. CDR3 DNA: TGTGCCAGCAGTTCCAGGACCTACGAGCAGTACTTC.

The chain recombines TRBV2 with TRBJ2-7; D is perhaps TRBD1 (5 bases). Trimming took off 2 bases at V and 6 bases at J, with 11 bases between the two ends. Germline V gene sequence: CDR1 SNHLY, CDR2 FYNNEI. CDR3 length equals 13 residues. CDR3 region: CASSESSGREQYF. The CDR3, as DNA: TGTGCCAGCAGTGAAAGTTCAGGGCGCGAGCAGTACTTC.

This chain connects TRBV7-9 to TRBJ1-2, with D possibly TRBD1 on 5 matching bases. The V gene lost 4 bases and the J gene lost 2 bases, with 17 bases spanning the gap. This CDR3 region has 16 residues. Germline V gene sequence: CDR1 SEHNR, CDR2 FQNEAQ (reference sequence). CDR3 sequence reads: CASSSLTGELNYGYTF. CDR3 sequence (DNA): TGTGCCAGCAGCTCACTTACAGGCGAGCTAAACTATGGCTACACCTTC.

The J gene is TRBJ2-6, the V gene TRBV27, with 7 bases fitting TRBD1. Germline V gene sequence: CDR1 MNHEY, CDR2 SMNVEV (reference sequence). Germline trimming cut 0 bases from V and 1 base from J; bases unmatched to any gene: 6. CDR3 length equals 18 residues. CDR3 sequence: CASSLSRGPWSGANVLTF. The CDR3 nucleotides are TGTGCCAGCAGTTTATCGAGGGGGCCATGGTCTGGGGCCAACGTCCTGACTTTC.

J is TRBJ1-1 and V is TRBV5-4; possible D gene TRBD1, 5 bases. Deletions cut 4 bases from V and 9 bases from J, with 25 bases between. Germline lookup yields CDR1 SGHNT and CDR2 YYREEE (reference sequence). The CDR3 is 16 residues long. CDR3 nucleotide sequence: TGTGCCAGCAGCCCACTCGTATCCGGGACTCAAAGTAAAGCTTTCTTT. Residues: CASSPLVSGTQSKAFF.

The chain has TRBV4-1 and TRBJ2-1, with D unclear. Trimming removed 2 bases from V and 0 bases from J, with 8 bases in between. This CDR3 region has 15 residues. Germline values: CDR1 MGHRA, CDR2 YSYEKL. The CDR3 region has the DNA TGCGCCAGCAGCCAACCCCCTAGCTCCTACAATGAGCAGTTCTTC. Translation gives CASSQPPSSYNEQFF.

The chain joins TRBV7-6 to TRBJ1-1; TRBD1 matches at 9 bases. The germline gives CDR1 SGHVS, CDR2 FNYEAQ. The trim removed 5 bases at V and 8 bases at J, leaving 9 bases unmatched. CDR3 length: 14 amino acids. The CDR3 loop reads CASSPKPGQGEAFF. The CDR3 DNA reads as TGTGCCAGCAGCCCCAAGCCTGGACAGGGGGAAGCTTTCTTT.

A single count supports this clone. This chain links TRBV4-1 with TRBJ2-3; 10 bases line up with TRBD2. Germline CDR1 and CDR2: MGHRA and YSYEKL. J lost 0 bases, V lost 2 bases, and 11 bases had no gene match. CDR3 length: 19 residues. CDR3 in amino acids: CASSQLLAGVLRSTDTQYF. In DNA, the CDR3 is TGCGCCAGCAGCCAATTGCTAGCGGGAGTCCTGAGAAGCACAGATACGCAGTATTTT.

The rearrangement links TRBV14 to TRBJ2-2, with 8 positions matching TRBD2. CDR1 is SGHDN and CDR2 is FVKESK in the germline V gene. The trim removed 0 bases at V and 3 bases at J, leaving 6 bases unmatched. The CDR3 is made up of 17 amino acids. CDR3: CASSQEGTGGYTGELFF. DNA of the CDR3: TGTGCCAGCAGCCAAGAGGGAACGGGAGGGTACACCGGGGAGCTGTTTTTT.

CDR3 sequence reads: CASSWTGVYEQYF. The CDR3 DNA reads TGTGCCAGCAGTTGGACAGGGGTTTACGAGCAGTACTTC. The chain joins TRBV27 to TRBJ2-7, with 9 bases matching TRBD1. The germline gives CDR1 MNHEY, CDR2 SMNVEV (reference sequence). V was pared by 4 bases and J by 4 bases, with 2 bases of the junction left unmatched. The CDR3 has 13 residues.

This clone showed up just a few times. This chain connects TRBV7-9 to TRBJ1-2; 8 bases align to TRBD1. The V gene end was trimmed by 5 bases and the J gene end by 4 bases; junction bases not matched to a gene: 9. The CDR3 is 15 amino acids. CDR1 and CDR2 (germline): SEHNR, FQNEAQ (reference sequence). CDR3 nucleotide sequence: TGTGCCAGCAGCCGCGCAGGGGGCATCGGCTATGGCTACACCTTC. Translated: CASSRAGGIGYGYTF.

V is TRBV6-5 and J is TRBJ2-3, with D maybe TRBD1 (6 bases). The CDR3 loop spans 14 amino acids. Germline V gene lookup returns CDR1 MNHEY and CDR2 SVGAGI. V dropped 6 bases and J dropped 6 bases, with 16 bases sitting between them. CDR3 loop: CASRQKGVSDTQYF. In nucleotides, the CDR3 is TGTGCCAGCAGACAAAAGGGGGTATCGGATACGCAGTATTTT.

The chain is built from TRBV4-2 and TRBJ1-1; D call uncertain. Trimming shortened V by 0 bases and J by 1 base, and 6 bases separated the two germline ends. This CDR3 has 14 amino acids. Germline lookup yields CDR1 LGHNA and CDR2 YNFKEQ. The chain's CDR3 is CASSQDYPNTEAFF. The DNA of the CDR3 is TGTGCCAGCAGCCAAGACTACCCGAACACTGAAGCTTTCTTT.